These 4 T cell receptor beta chains came from one sample sequenced in a study of CD8 T cells in Susac syndrome. cDNA came from roughly 0.53 to 1 ug RNA primed by random hexamers. A single record per CDR3 protein comes from TCRdb applying MiXCR to the immunoSEQ multiplex PCR reads. Here the sample spans 250,000 to 300,000 distinct CDR3 sequences, 70% to 90% being singletons. Sequenced material: CD8+ T cells from PBMCs. These TCRs come from a human donor with multiple sclerosis.

V gene TRBV7-9 combines with J gene TRBJ1-2; no firm D call. The germline V and J ends were trimmed by 4 bases and 0 bases, with 15 bases remaining between them. This CDR3 contains 16 residues. Germline V gene lookup returns CDR1 SEHNR and CDR2 FQNEAQ (reference sequence). CDR3 in DNA: TGTGCCAGCAGCTCTACGCGGTCCCAACCTAACTATGGCTACACCTTC. This gives the protein CASSSTRSQPNYGYTF.

The J gene is TRBJ2-2, the V gene TRBV20-1; D may be TRBD2 (6 bases). CDR3 length: 12 residues. Germline V gene sequence: CDR1 DFQATT, CDR2 SNEGSKA (reference sequence). Between the trimmed V and J ends, which lost 8 bases and 4 bases, there was a span of 11 bases. Here the CDR3 DNA reads TGCAGTCCGGAGGGTTCCACCGGGGAGCTGTTTTTT. Amino acid sequence: CSPEGSTGELFF.

The chain recombines TRBV29-1 with TRBJ2-3; unclear D gene. Germline V lookup: CDR1 SQVTM, CDR2 ANQGSEA. V shed 4 bases and J shed 0 bases, with 17 bases lying between them. This CDR3 spans 16 amino acids. This chain's CDR3 is CSVVFSLPRSTDTQYF. Here the CDR3 DNA reads TGCAGCGTTGTCTTTTCACTACCGAGGAGCACAGATACGCAGTATTTT.

The genes are TRBV27 and TRBJ2-7; D tentatively fits TRBD1 or TRBD2 (5 bases each). Germline loops: CDR1 MNHEY, CDR2 SMNVEV (reference sequence). V shed 2 bases and J shed 7 bases, with 18 bases lying between them. The length of the CDR3 is 15 residues. The CDR3 sequence: CASSLAGTYLEEQYF. The CDR3, as DNA: TGTGCCAGCAGTTTAGCCGGGACCTACCTCGAGGAGCAGTACTTC.